This T cell receptor beta chain derives from a study of PD-1 blockade in classical Hodgkin lymphoma. Study background: The study gave patients nivolumab 3 mg/kg intravenously every 2 weeks. Findings of the study overall: Nivolumab initiated under 1 year post-ASCT led to patient exclusion.

CDR1 and CDR2 from the germline V gene are ENHRY and SYGVKD. V lost 11 bases to trimming and J lost 5 bases; unmatched junction nucleotides: 8. This CDR3 comprises 13 residues. The repertoire was sequenced with immunoSEQ multiplex PCR; TCRdb's copy has only in-frame clones and lacks some. The sample consists of 95,000 to 100,000 clones, roughly 89% of them appearing once. Autologous stem cell transplantation was followed by relapse in every patient, and brentuximab vedotin exposure varied. Comment on this clone: Its antigen is still unknown.

This sample comprised peripheral blood mononuclear cells (PBMCs), obtained before the second cycle of nivolumab. The J gene is TRBJ2-1, the V gene TRBV10-3; 8 bases fit TRBD1. This clonotype was sampled from a human donor with classical Hodgkin lymphoma. The CDR3 protein is CALGQGRHNEQFF. The CDR3 bases are TGTGCCCTAGGACAGGGTAGGCACAATGAGCAGTTCTTC.